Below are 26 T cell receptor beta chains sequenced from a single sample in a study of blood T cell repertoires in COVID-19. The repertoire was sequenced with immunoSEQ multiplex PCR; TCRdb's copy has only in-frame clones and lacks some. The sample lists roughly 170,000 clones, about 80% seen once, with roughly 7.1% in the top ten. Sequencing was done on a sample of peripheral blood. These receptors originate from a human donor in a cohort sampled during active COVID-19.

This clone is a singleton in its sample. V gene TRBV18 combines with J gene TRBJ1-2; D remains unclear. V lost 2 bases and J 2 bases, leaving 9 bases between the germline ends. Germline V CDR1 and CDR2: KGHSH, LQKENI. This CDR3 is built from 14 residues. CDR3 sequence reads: CASSPGGMNYGYTF. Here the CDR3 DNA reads TGTGCCAGCTCACCAGGAGGGATGAACTATGGCTACACCTTC.

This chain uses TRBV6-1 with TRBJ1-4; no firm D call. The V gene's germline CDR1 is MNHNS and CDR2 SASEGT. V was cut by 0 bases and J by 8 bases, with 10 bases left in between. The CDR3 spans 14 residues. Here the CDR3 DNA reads TGTGCCAGCAGTGAAGCCTATCCGGGGGAAAAACTGTTTTTT. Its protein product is CASSEAYPGEKLFF.

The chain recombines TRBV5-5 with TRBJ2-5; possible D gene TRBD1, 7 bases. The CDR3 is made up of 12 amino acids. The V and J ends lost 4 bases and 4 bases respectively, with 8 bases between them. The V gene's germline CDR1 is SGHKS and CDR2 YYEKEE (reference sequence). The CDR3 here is CASSQGGETQYF. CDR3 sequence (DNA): TGTGCCAGCAGCCAGGGGGGAGAGACCCAGTACTTC.

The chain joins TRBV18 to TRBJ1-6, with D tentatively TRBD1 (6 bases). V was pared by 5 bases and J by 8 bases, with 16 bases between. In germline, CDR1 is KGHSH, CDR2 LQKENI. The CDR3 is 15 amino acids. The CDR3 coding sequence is TGTGCCAGCTCATCAGTGACAGGAGGCCATTCACCCCTCCACTTT. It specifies CASSSVTGGHSPLHF.

This chain's CDR3 is CASSWGLAGGPGVLTDTQYF. The CDR3 DNA follows: TGTGCCAGCAGCTGGGGCCTAGCGGGGGGGCCGGGCGTGTTGACAGATACGCAGTATTTT. The chain employs TRBV5-4 and TRBJ2-3; 12 bases are a match to TRBD2. The V segment lost 3 bases and the J segment 3 bases; nucleotides outside the gene matches: 17. CDR1 SGHNT and CDR2 YYREEE come from the germline V gene (reference sequence). The CDR3 length is 20 residues.

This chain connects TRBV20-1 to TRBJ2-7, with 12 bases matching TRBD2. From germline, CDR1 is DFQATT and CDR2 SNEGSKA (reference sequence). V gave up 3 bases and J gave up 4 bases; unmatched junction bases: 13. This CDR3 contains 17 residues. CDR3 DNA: TGCAGTGCTAGTCGGGCTAGCGGGGGGGCGACATCATACGAGCAGTACTTC. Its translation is CSASRASGGATSYEQYF.

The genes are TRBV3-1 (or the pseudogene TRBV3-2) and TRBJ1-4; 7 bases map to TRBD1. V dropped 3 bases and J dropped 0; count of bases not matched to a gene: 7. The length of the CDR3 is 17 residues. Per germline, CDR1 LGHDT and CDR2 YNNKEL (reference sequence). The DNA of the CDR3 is TGTGCCAGCAGCCAGGATTCCGGGACAGCAACTAATGAAAAACTGTTTTTT. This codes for CASSQDSGTATNEKLFF.

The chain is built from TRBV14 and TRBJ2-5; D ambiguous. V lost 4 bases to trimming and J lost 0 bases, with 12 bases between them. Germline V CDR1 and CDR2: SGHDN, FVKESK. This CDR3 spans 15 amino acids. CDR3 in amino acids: CASSLKHTYQETQYF. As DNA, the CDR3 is TGTGCCAGCAGCCTAAAACATACGTACCAAGAGACCCAGTACTTC.

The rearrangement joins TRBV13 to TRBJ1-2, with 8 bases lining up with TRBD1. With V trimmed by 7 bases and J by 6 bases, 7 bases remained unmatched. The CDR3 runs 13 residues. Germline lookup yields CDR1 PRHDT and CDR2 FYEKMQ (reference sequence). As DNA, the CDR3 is TGTGCCAGCACCCAGGGGGCTAGAGATGGCTACACCTTC. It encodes CASTQGARDGYTF.

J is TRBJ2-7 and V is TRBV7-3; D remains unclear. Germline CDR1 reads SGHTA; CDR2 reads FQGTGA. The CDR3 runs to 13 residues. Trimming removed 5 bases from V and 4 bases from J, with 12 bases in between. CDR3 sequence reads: CASSLGSDYEQYF. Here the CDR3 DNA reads TGTGCCAGCAGCCTAGGCTCGGATTACGAGCAGTACTTC.

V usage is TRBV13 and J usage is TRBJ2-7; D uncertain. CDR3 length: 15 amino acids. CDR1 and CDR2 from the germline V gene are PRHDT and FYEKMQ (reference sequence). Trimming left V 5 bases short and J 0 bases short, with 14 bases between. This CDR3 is CASSPRGPSSYEQYF. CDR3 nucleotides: TGTGCCAGCAGCCCGCGTGGGCCGAGCTCCTACGAGCAGTACTTC.

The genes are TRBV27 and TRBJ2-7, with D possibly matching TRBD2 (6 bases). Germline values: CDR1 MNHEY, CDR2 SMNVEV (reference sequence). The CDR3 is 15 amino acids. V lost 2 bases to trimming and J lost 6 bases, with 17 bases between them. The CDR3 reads CASSLSGTLLSEQYF. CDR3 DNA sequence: TGTGCCAGCAGTTTAAGTGGGACTTTATTGAGCGAGCAGTACTTC.

The DNA of the CDR3 is TGTGCCAGGTCCGACAGGGGGTCCCCCTGGTACCAAGAGACCCAGTACTTC. Translation: CARSDRGSPWYQETQYF. The gene calls are TRBV2 and TRBJ2-5; 9 nucleotides line up with TRBD1. The germline V gene has CDR1 SNHLY and CDR2 FYNNEI. The length of the CDR3 is 17 residues. V shed 9 bases, J shed 0 bases, and the junction held 14 bases outside the gene matches.

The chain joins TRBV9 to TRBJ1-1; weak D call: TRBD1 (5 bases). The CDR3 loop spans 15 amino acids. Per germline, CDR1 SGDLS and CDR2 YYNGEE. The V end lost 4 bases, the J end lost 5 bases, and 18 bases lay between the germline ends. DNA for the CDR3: TGTGCCAGCAGCCCAGAACCAGGGTGGGTAACTGAAGCTTTCTTT. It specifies CASSPEPGWVTEAFF.

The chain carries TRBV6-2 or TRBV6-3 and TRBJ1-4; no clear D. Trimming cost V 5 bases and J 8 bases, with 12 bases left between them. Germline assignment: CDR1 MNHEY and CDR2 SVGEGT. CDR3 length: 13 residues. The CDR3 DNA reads TGTGCCAGCAGTACACCGGGTGGGGAAAAACTGTTTTTT. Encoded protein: CASSTPGGEKLFF.

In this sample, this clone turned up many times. The CDR3: CASSLGQNYGYTF. For the CDR3, the DNA is TGCGCCAGCAGCTTGGGACAGAACTATGGCTACACCTTC. The rearrangement joins TRBV5-1 to TRBJ1-2, with TRBD1 as a possible D gene (5 bases). Between the trimmed V and J ends, which lost 0 bases and 2 bases, there was a span of 5 bases. The CDR3 extends over 13 amino acids. The germline V gene has CDR1 SGHRS and CDR2 YFSETQ.

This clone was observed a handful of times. CDR3 in DNA: TGTGCCAGCAGCCCTTTCGGACGAGGGGGCAATGGCTACACCTTC. Residues: CASSPFGRGGNGYTF. This chain joins TRBV9 and TRBJ1-2; 7 nucleotides align to TRBD1. The ends lost 4 bases at V and 6 bases at J; junction bases unmatched: 12. This CDR3 region has 15 residues. The V gene's germline CDR1 is SGDLS and CDR2 YYNGEE.

The CDR3 region has the DNA TGTGCCACCAGTCAGACAGGTACGACTTACGAGCAGTACTTC. Translating gives CATSQTGTTYEQYF. J is TRBJ2-7 and V is TRBV24-1, with D perhaps TRBD1 (6 bases). V shed 6 bases and J shed 4 bases, with 15 bases lying between them. This CDR3 region has 14 residues. CDR1 is KGHDR and CDR2 is SFDVKD in the germline V gene.

In DNA form, the CDR3 reads TGTGCCAGCAGCTTATCCCTACCTCAGCGGGGGACCTACGAGCAGTACTTC. Translation gives CASSLSLPQRGTYEQYF. This rearrangement joins TRBV7-2 to TRBJ2-7, with 8 bases lining up with TRBD2. V lost 2 bases and J lost 2; bases outside the gene matches: 11. The CDR3 is 17 amino acids. From germline, CDR1 is SGHTA and CDR2 FQGNSA.

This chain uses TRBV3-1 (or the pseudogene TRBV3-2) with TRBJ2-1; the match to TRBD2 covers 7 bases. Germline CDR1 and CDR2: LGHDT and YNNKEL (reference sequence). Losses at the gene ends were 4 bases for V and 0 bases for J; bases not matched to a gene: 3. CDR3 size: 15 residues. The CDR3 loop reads CASSLGGSSYNEQFF. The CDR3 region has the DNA TGTGCCAGCAGCCTCGGGGGGAGCTCCTACAATGAGCAGTTCTTC.

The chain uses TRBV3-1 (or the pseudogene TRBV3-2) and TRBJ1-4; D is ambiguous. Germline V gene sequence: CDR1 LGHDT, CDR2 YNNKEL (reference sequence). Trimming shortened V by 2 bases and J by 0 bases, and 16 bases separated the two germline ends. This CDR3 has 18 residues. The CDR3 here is CASSQMGSGDSTNEKLFF. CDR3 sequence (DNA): TGTGCCAGCAGCCAAATGGGTAGCGGAGACTCAACTAATGAAAAACTGTTTTTT.

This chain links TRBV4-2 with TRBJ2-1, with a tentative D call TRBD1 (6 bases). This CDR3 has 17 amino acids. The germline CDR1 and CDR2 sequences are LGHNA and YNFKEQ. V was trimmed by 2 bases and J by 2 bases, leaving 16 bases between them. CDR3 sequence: CASSQRVGANTYNEQFF. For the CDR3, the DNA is TGTGCCAGCAGCCAAAGGGTGGGGGCTAATACCTACAATGAGCAGTTCTTC.

Written as DNA, the CDR3 is TGCGCCAGCAGCTTGGTTTTTCGGGGGGCCAATTTTGGGGAGCTGTTTTTT. As protein: CASSLVFRGANFGELFF. The V and J genes are TRBV5-1 and TRBJ2-2; a possible D gene is TRBD2 (7 bases). Trimming shortened V by 0 bases and J by 8 bases, and 20 bases separated the two germline ends. The germline CDR1 and CDR2 sequences are SGHRS and YFSETQ. The CDR3 contains 17 residues.

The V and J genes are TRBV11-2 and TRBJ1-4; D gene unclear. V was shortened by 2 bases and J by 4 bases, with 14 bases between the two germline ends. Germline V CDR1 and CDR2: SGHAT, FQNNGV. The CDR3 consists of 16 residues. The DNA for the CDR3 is TGTGCCAGCAGCTTAATATTCTCAGGTTATAATGAAAAACTGTTTTTT. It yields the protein CASSLIFSGYNEKLFF.

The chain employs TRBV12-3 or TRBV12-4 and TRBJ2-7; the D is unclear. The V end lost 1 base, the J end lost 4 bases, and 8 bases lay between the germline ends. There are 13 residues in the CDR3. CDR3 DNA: TGTGCCAGCAGTTTAGGGGCTCGATACGAGCAGTACTTC. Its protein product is CASSLGARYEQYF.

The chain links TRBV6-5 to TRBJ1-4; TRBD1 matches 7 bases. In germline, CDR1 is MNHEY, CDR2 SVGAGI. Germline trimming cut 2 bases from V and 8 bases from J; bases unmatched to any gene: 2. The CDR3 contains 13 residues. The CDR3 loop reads CASSYRGHEKLFF. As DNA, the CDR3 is TGTGCCAGCAGTTACAGGGGGCACGAAAAACTGTTTTTT.